This T cell receptor (beta chain) was observed in a study of technical replicates of blood from a handful of donors. Data came from immunoSEQ multiplex PCR; TCRdb stores just in-frame clones and leaves some out. The sample lists tens of thousands of clones, 91% occurring once. The sample taken for sequencing was T cells isolated from PBMCs. The source is a human donor in good health. Some clones in this sample may be carry-over from other donors' samples.

CDR3 sequence (DNA): TGTGCCAGCAGCGTCGGGACAGGGGATCAGCCCCAGCATTTT. Protein sequence: CASSVGTGDQPQHF. V gene TRBV9 combines with J gene TRBJ1-5; 10 bases agree with TRBD1. The V gene end was trimmed by 2 bases and the J gene end by 5 bases; junction bases not matched to a gene: 1. The CDR3 spans 14 residues. Germline loops: CDR1 SGDLS, CDR2 YYNGEE.